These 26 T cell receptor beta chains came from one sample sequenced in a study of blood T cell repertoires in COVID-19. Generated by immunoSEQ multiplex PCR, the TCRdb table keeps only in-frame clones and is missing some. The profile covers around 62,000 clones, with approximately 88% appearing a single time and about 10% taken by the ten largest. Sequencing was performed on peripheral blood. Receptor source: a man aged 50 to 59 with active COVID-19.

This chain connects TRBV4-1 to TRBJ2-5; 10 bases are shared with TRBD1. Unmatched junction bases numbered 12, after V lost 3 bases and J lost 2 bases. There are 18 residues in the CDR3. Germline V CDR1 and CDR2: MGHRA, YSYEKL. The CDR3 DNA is TGCGCCAGCAGCCAGACTACGTCCGGGACAGGGGAACAAGAGACCCAGTACTTC. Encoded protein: CASSQTTSGTGEQETQYF.

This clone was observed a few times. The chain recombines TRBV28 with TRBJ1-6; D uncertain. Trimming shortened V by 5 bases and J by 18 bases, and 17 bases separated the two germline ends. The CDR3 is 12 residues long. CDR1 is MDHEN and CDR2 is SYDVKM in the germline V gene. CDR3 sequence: CASSTTAAISHF. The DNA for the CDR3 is TGTGCCAGCAGTACGACTGCTGCAATTTCCCACTTT.

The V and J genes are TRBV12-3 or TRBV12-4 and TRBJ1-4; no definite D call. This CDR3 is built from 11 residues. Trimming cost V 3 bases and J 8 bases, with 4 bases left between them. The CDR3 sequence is CASSFGEKLFF. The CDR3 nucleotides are TGTGCCAGCAGTTTTGGCGAAAAACTGTTTTTT.

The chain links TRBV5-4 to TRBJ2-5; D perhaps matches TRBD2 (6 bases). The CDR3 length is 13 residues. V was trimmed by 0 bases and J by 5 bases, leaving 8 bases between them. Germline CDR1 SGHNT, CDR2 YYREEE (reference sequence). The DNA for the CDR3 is TGTGCCAGCAGCTTGGGAGGAGGGGAGACCCAGTACTTC. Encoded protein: CASSLGGGETQYF.

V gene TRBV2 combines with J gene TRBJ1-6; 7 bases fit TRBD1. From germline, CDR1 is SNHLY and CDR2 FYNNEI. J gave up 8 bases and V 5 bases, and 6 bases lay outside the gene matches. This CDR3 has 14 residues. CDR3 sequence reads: CASSKGDRDSPLHF. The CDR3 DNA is TGTGCCAGCAGTAAAGGGGACAGAGATTCACCCCTCCACTTT.

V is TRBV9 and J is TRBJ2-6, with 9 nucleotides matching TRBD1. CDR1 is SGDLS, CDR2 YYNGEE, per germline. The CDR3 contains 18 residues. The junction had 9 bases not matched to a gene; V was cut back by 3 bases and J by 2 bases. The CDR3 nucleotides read TGTGCCAGCAGCGGAGGGGGGACAGGGTTCACTGGGGCCAACGTCCTGACTTTC. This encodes CASSGGGTGFTGANVLTF.

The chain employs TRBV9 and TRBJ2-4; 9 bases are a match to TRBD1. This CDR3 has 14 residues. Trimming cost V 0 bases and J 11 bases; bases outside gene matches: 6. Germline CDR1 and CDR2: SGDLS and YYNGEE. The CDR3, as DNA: TGTGCCAGCAGCGTAGCTGGACAGGGGACGGTTCAGTACTTC. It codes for CASSVAGQGTVQYF. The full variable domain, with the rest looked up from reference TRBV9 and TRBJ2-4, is DSGVTQTPKHLITATGQRVTLRCSPRSGDLSVYWYQQSLDQGLQFLIQYYNGEERAKGNILERFSAQQFPDLHSELNLSSLELGDSALYFCASSVAGQGTVQYFGAGTRLSVL.

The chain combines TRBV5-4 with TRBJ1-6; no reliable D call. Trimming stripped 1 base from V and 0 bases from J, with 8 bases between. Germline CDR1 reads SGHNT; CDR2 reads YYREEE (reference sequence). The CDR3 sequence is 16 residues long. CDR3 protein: CASSLTPSSYNSPLHF. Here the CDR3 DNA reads TGTGCCAGCAGCTTGACCCCGAGCTCCTATAATTCACCCCTCCACTTT.

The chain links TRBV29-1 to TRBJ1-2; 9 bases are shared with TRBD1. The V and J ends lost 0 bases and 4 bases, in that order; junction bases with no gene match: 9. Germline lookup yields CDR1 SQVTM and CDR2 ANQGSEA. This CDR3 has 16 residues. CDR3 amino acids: CSVEEMLGGQGYGYTF. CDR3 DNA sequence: TGCAGCGTTGAAGAAATGCTGGGGGGACAGGGCTATGGCTACACCTTC. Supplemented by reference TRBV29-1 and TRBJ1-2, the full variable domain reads SAVISQKPSRDICQRGTSLTIQCQVDSQVTMMFWYRQQPGQSLTLIATANQGSEATYESGFVIDKFPISRPNLTFSTLTVSNMSPEDSSIYLCSVEEMLGGQGYGYTFGSGTRLTVV.

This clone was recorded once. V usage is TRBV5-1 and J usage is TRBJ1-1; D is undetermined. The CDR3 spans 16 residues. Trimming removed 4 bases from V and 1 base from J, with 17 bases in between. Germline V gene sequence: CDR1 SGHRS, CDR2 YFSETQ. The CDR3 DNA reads TGCGCCAGCAGCCGGGGATCCGGTCCGAGGAACACTGAAGCTTTCTTT. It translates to CASSRGSGPRNTEAFF. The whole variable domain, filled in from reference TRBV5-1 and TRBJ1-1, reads KAGVTQTPRYLIKTRGQQVTLSCSPISGHRSVSWYQQTPGQGLQFLFEYFSETQRNKGNFPGRFSGRQFSNSRSEMNVSTLELGDSALYLCASSRGSGPRNTEAFFGQGTRLTVV.

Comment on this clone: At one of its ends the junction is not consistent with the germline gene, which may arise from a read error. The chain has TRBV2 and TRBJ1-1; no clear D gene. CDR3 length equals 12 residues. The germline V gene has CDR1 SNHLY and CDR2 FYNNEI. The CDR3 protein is CASSEIPQRVLF. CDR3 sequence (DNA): TGTGCCAGCAGTGAAATCCCCCAACGGGTCTTATTT.

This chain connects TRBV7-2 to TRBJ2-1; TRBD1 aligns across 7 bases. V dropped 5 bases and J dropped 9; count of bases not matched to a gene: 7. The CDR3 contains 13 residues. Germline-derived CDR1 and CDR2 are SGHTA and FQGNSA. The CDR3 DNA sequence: TGTGCCAGCAGCCCCAGACAGGGCAGTGAGCAGTTCTTC. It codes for CASSPRQGSEQFF.

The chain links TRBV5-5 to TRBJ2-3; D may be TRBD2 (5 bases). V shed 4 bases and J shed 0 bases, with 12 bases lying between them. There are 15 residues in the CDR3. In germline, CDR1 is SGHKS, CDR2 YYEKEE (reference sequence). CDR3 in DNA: TGTGCCAGCAGCCGAGAGGGCACCAGCACAGATACGCAGTATTTT. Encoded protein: CASSREGTSTDTQYF.

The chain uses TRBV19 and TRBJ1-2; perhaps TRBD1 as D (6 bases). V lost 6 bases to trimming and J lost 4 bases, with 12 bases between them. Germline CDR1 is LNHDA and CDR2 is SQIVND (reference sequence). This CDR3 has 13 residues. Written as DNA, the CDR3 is TGTGCCAGTAGAACTACAGGGTCCTATGGCTACACCTTC. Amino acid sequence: CASRTTGSYGYTF.

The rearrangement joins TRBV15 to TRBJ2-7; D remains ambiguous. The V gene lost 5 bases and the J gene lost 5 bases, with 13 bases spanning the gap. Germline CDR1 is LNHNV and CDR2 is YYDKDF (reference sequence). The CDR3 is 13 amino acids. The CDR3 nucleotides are TGTGCCACCAGCCTTCGAACAACACACGAGCAGTACTTC. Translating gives CATSLRTTHEQYF.

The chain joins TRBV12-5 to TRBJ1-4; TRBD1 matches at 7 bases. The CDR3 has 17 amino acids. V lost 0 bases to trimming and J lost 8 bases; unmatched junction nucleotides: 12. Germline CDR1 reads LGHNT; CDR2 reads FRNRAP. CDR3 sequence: CASGLVPWRRGTEKLFF. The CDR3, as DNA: TGTGCTAGTGGTTTGGTACCGTGGCGCAGGGGGACCGAAAAACTGTTTTTT. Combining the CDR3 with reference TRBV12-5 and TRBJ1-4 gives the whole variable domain DARVTQTPRHKVTEMGQEVTMRCQPILGHNTVFWYRQTMMQGLELLAYFRNRAPLDDSGMPKDRFSAEMPDATLATLKIQPSEPRDSAVYFCASGLVPWRRGTEKLFFGSGTQLSVL.

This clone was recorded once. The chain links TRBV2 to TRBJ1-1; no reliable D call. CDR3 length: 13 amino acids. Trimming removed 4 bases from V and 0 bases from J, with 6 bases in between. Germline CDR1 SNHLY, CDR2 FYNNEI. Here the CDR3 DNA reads TGTGCCAGCAGTGGTCCCATGAACACTGAAGCTTTCTTT. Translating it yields CASSGPMNTEAFF.

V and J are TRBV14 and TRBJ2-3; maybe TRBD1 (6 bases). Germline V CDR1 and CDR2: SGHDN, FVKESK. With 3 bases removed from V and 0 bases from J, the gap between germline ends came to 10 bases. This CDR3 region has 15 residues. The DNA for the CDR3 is TGTGCCAGCAGCCAGGGACAATATAGCACAGATACGCAGTATTTT. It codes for CASSQGQYSTDTQYF.

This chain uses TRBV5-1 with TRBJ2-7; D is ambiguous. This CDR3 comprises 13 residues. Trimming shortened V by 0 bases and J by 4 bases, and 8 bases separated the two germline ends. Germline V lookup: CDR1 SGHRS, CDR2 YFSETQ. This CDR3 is CASSLGSPYEQYF. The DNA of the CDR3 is TGCGCCAGCAGCTTGGGTAGTCCATACGAGCAGTACTTC.

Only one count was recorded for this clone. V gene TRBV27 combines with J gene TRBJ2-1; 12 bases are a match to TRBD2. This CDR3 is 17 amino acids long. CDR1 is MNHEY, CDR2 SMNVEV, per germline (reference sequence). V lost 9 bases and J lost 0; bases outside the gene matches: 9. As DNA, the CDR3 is TGTGCCAGTCGACTAGCGGGAGTCCCGAGCTCCTACAATGAGCAGTTCTTC. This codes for CASRLAGVPSSYNEQFF.

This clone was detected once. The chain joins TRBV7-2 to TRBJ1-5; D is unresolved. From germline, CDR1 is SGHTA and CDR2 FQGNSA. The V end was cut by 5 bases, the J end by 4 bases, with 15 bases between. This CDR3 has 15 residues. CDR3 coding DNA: TGTGCCAGCAGCCAAAGCGGAGTTCTTAATCAGCCCCAGCATTTT. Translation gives CASSQSGVLNQPQHF.

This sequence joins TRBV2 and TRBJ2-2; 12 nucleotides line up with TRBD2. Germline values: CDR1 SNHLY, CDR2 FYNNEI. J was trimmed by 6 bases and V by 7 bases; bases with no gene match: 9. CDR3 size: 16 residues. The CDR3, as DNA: TGTGCCAGCACCAAGAGGGCTAGCGGGAGGGCCGGGGAGCTGTTTTTT. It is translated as CASTKRASGRAGELFF.

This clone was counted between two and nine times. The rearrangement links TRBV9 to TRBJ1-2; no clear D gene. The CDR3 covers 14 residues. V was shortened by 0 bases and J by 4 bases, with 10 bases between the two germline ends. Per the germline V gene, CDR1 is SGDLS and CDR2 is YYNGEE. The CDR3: CASSVGGVAYGYTF. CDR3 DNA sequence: TGTGCCAGCAGCGTAGGCGGGGTAGCCTATGGCTACACCTTC. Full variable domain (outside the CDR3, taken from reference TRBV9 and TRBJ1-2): DSGVTQTPKHLITATGQRVTLRCSPRSGDLSVYWYQQSLDQGLQFLIQYYNGEERAKGNILERFSAQQFPDLHSELNLSSLELGDSALYFCASSVGGVAYGYTFGSGTRLTVV.

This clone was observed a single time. The CDR3 DNA reads as TGTGCCAGCAGCTTCGCAGGGGCTAGTGGCACAGATACGCAGTATTTT. Translating gives CASSFAGASGTDTQYF. The chain recombines TRBV7-6 with TRBJ2-3; maybe TRBD1 (6 bases). The CDR3 runs to 16 residues. CDR1 is SGHVS and CDR2 is FNYEAQ in the germline V gene. Deletions cut 3 bases from V and 1 base from J, with 14 bases between. The entire variable domain, with the rest obtained from reference TRBV7-6 and TRBJ2-3, is as follows: GAGVSQSPRYKVTKRGQDVALRCDPISGHVSLYWYRQALGQGPEFLTYFNYEAQQDKSGLPNDRFSAERPEGSISTLTIQRTEQRDSAMYRCASSFAGASGTDTQYFGPGTRLTVL.

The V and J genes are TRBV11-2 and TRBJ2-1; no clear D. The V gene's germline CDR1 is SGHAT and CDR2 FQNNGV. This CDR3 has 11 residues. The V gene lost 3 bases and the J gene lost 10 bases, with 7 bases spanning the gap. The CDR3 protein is CASSFGPEQFF. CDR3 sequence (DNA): TGTGCCAGCAGCTTCGGTCCGGAGCAGTTCTTC.

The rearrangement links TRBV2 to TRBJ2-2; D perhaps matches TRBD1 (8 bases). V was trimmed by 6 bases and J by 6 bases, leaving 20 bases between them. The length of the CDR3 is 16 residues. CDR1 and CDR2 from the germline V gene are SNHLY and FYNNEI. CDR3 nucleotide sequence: TGTGCCAGCAGCCACAGGGGGGGAGATGGATCCGGGGAGCTGTTTTTT. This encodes CASSHRGGDGSGELFF. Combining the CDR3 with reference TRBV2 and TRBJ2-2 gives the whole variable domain EPEVTQTPSHQVTQMGQEVILRCVPISNHLYFYWYRQILGQKVEFLVSFYNNEISEKSEIFDDQFSVERPDGSNFTLKIRSTKLEDSAMYFCASSHRGGDGSGELFFGEGSRLTVL.